These T cell receptor beta chains were read from a single sample in a study of long-term antiretroviral therapy in people with HIV. This table comes from immunoSEQ multiplex PCR, and its TCRdb copy is limited to in-frame clones, with some not included. The data contain fewer than 30,000 clones, roughly 83% of them singletons. Source: unsorted PBMCs, taken 0.7 years before starting antiretroviral therapy. The receptors stem from a young man with HIV. Each CDR3 is given with its conserved first and last residue. D genes are given only for firm matches. Rows may omit the clone size; those that give it use once, few, many or a size class.

j_call v_call clone_size d_call cdr3_nt cdr3_aa
TRBJ2-3 TRBV5-4 . . TGTGCCGGGGGGAAGGGGAGCACAGATACGCAGTATTTT CAGGKGSTDTQYF
TRBJ2-7 TRBV29-1 few . TGCAGCGTTGTGGGGCTCCTACCGCTTATTTACGAGCAGTACTTC CSVVGLLPLIYEQYF
TRBJ2-7 TRBV11-1 . . TGTGCCAGCAGCTTCTTACAGGGTACCTTCGGCGAGCAGTACTTC CASSFLQGTFGEQYF
TRBJ2-6 TRBV7-2 . . TGTGCCAGCAATACTGGGGCCAACGTCCTGACTTTC CASNTGANVLTF
TRBJ1-6 TRBV28 few TRBD1 TGTGCCAGCAGGGGGACAGGGAGTGGTTCACCCCTCCACTTT CASRGTGSGSPLHF
TRBJ2-7 TRBV4-1 once TRBD2 TGCGCCAGCAGCCCTTTAGCGGGGGCCGTTTACGAGCAGTACTTC CASSPLAGAVYEQYF
TRBJ2-3 TRBV9 . . TGTGCCAGCAGCGTTACAGAGATTAGCACAGATACGCAGTATTTT CASSVTEISTDTQYF
TRBJ2-4 TRBV14 . . TGTGCCAGCAGCCATGGAGGGACCAGGGAGTACTTC CASSHGGTREYF
TRBJ2-1 TRBV7-9 . . TGTGCCAGCAGCCCCGACTTCAATGAGCAGTTCTTC CASSPDFNEQFF
TRBJ2-3 TRBV28 . . TGTGCCAGCAGCCAAGTCACAGGGAACACAGATACGCAGTATTTT CASSQVTGNTDTQYF
TRBJ1-1 TRBV5-6 . . TGTGCCAGCAGCCGACCAATTACAGGGAGGGGTACTGAAGCTTTCTTT CASSRPITGRGTEAFF
TRBJ2-6 TRBV7-9 . TRBD1 TGTGCCAGCAGCTCGACAGGGGCGAACCCTGCTGGGGCCAACGTCCTGACTTTC CASSSTGANPAGANVLTF
TRBJ2-7 TRBV5-1 . TRBD2 TGCGCCAGCAGCTTGGGACTAGCGGGAGGGTTCTCCTACGAGCAGTACTTC CASSLGLAGGFSYEQYF
TRBJ2-1 TRBV2 . . TGTGCCAGCAGCTATAGCCAGGGGAATGAGCAGTTCTTC CASSYSQGNEQFF
TRBJ1-1 TRBV4-1 . . TGCGCCAGCAGCCAAGATTACGGGAACCGACGGACTTTCTTT CASSQDYGNRRTFF
TRBJ1-2 TRBV4-2 . . TGTGCCAGCAGCCAGGGGCGACAAGGTCCTAACTATGGCTACACCTTC CASSQGRQGPNYGYTF
TRBJ1-6 TRBV30 . . TGTGCCTGGACCGTAGGGGACCTAGGGATTGCACCCCTCCACTTT CAWTVGDLGIAPLHF
TRBJ1-4 TRBV4-1 . TRBD1 TGCGCCAGCAGCCAACGTTACGCAGGGGGGGCGGATGAAAAACTGTTTTTT CASSQRYAGGADEKLFF
TRBJ1-1 TRBV6-5 few . TGTGCCAGCAGTCTGACGGAGATGAACACTGAAGCTTTCTTT CASSLTEMNTEAFF
TRBJ2-1 TRBV11-2 . TRBD2 TGTGCCAGCAGCTTACTAGCGGGGCGGTACAATGAGCAGTTCTTC CASSLLAGRYNEQFF
TRBJ1-1 TRBV10-3 . . TGTGCCATCAGTGAGTCTCGGCAGGCTGAAGCTTTCTTT CAISESRQAEAFF
TRBJ2-7 TRBV28 . TRBD1 TGTGCCAGCAGCCAGACAGGGGTCGGGTCCTACGAGCAGTACTTC CASSQTGVGSYEQYF
TRBJ2-2 TRBV5-1 . TRBD2 TGCGCCAGCAGCTCCTTAGCGGGGGGGAACACCGGGGAGCTGTTTTTT CASSSLAGGNTGELFF
TRBJ2-7 TRBV28 . . TGTGCCAGCAGTTTCAGGGGTGGGATCTACGAGCAGTACTTC CASSFRGGIYEQYF
TRBJ1-2 TRBV9 few . TGTGCCAGCAGCGTAGTACCGGGTACTAACTATGGCTACACCTTC CASSVVPGTNYGYTF
TRBJ1-6 TRBV2 . . TGTGCCAGCAGTGGGAGTGAGAGTTCACCCCTCCACTTT CASSGSESSPLHF
TRBJ2-7 TRBV2 . TRBD1 TGTGCCAGCAGCCCCGAGACAGGGGACGAGCAGTACTTC CASSPETGDEQYF
TRBJ2-4 TRBV9 . . TGTGCCAGCAGCGCGGGGGAACGAAACATTCAGTACTTC CASSAGERNIQYF
TRBJ2-2 TRBV21-1 . . TGTGCCAGCAGCAAATGGACTGGGGGTGGACACCTTAGGAACACCGGGGAGCTGTTTTTT CASSKWTGGGHLRNTGELFF
TRBJ1-2 TRBV25-1 . . TGTGCCAGTCAGGGGATAGCTAACTATGGCTACACCTTC CASQGIANYGYTF
TRBJ1-1 TRBV4-1 . . TGCGCCAGCAGCCCACTTCAACAGGTGAACACTGAAGCTTTCTTT CASSPLQQVNTEAFF
TRBJ1-2 TRBV19 . . TGTGCCAGTAGTGCAGCGGCCAACTATGGCTACACCTTC CASSAAANYGYTF
TRBJ2-1 TRBV5-4 . . TGTGCCAGCAGCTTGGATCTTAATGAGCAGTTCTTC CASSLDLNEQFF
TRBJ2-5 TRBV7-9 . . TGTGCCAGCAGCTTAGGGGAGAGGGATCAAGAGACCCAGTACTTC CASSLGERDQETQYF
TRBJ2-2 TRBV11-2 . . TGTGCCAGCAGCCCCGGGACCACAGGGATGCGGGGCACCGGGGAGCTGTTTTTT CASSPGTTGMRGTGELFF
TRBJ2-7 TRBV6-1 few . TGTGCCAGCAGGATCCTAGTCCACGAGCAGTACTTC CASRILVHEQYF
TRBJ1-3 TRBV19 . . TGTGCCAGTAGGTTATCCTCTGGAAACACCATATATTTT CASRLSSGNTIYF